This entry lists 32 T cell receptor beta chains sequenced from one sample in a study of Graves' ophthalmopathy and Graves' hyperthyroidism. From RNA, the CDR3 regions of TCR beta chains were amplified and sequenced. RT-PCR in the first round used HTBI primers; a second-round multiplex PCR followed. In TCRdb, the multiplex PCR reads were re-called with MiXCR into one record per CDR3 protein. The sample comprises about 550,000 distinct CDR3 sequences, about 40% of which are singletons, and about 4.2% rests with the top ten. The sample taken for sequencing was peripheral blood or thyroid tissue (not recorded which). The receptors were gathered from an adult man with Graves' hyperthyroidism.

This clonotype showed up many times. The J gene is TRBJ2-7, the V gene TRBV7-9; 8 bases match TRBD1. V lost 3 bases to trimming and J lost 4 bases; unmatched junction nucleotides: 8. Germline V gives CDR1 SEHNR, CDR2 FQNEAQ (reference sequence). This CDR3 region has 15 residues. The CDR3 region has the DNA TGTGCCAGCAGCTTCCAACCGGGACAGGTATACGAGCAGTACTTC. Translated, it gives CASSFQPGQVYEQYF.

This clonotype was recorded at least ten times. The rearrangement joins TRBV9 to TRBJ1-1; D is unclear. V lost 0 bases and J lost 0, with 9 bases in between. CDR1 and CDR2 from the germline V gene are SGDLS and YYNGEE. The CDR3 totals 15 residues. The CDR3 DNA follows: TGTGCCAGCAGCGTAGCTGGCAGCTTGAACACTGAAGCTTTCTTT. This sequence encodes CASSVAGSLNTEAFF.

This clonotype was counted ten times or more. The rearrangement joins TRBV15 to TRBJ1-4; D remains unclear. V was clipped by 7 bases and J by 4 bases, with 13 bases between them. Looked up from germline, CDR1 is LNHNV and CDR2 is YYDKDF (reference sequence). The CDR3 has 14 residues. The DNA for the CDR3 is TGTGCCACCAAGGAGGGCAGGAATAATGAAAAACTGTTTTTT. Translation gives CATKEGRNNEKLFF.

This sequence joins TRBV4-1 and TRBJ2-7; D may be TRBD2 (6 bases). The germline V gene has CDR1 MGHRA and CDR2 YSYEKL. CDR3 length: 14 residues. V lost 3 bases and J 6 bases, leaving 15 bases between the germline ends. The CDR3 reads CASSQAGSGGEQYF. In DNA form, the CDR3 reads TGCGCCAGCAGCCAGGCCGGGAGTGGCGGCGAGCAGTACTTC.

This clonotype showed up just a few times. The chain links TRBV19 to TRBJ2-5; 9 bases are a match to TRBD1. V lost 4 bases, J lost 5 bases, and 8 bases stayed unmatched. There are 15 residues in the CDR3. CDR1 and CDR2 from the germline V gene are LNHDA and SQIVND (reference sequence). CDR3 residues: CASSTRDRETETQYF. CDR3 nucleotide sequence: TGTGCCAGTAGTACACGGGACAGGGAGACGGAGACCCAGTACTTC. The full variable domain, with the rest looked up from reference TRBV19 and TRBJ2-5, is DGGITQSPKYLFRKEGQNVTLSCEQNLNHDAMYWYRQDPGQGLRLIYYSQIVNDFQKGDIAEGYSVSREKKESFPLTVTSAQKNPTAFYLCASSTRDRETETQYFGPGTRLLVL.

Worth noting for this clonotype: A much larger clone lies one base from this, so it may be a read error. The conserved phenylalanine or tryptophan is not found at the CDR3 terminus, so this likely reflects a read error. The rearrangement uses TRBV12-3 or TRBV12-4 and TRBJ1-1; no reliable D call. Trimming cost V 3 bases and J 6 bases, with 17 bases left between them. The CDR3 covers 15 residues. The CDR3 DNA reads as TGTGCCAGCAGTTTTACCGGGAGGAACTTCGCTGAAGCTTTCCTT. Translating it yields CASSFTGRNFAEAFL.

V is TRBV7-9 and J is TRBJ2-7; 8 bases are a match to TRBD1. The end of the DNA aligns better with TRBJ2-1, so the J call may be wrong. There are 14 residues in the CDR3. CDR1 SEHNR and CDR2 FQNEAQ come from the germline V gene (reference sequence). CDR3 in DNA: TGTGCCAGCAGCTACGGACAGGGAAACGATGAGCAGTTCTTC. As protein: CASSYGQGNDEQFF.

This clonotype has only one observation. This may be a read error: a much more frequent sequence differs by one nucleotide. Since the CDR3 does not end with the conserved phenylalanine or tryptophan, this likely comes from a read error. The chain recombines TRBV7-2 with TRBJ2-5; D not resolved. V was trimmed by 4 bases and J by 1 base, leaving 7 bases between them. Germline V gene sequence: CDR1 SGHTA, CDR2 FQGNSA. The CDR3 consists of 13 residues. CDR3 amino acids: CASSSLAQETQYL. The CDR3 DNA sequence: TGTGCCAGCAGCTCCCTGGCCCAAGAGACCCAGTACCTC.

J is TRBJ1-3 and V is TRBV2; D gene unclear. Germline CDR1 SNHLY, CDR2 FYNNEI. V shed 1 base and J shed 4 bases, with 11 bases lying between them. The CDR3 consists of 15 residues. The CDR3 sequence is CASSEGASGGNTIYF. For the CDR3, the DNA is TGTGCCAGCAGTGAAGGGGCTAGCGGCGGAAACACCATATATTTT.

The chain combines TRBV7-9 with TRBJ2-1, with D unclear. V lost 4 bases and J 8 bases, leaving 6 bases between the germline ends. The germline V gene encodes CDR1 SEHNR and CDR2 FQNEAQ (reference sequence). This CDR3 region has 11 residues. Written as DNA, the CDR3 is TGTGCCAGCAGCTCAACCCATGAGCAGTTCTTC. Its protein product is CASSSTHEQFF.

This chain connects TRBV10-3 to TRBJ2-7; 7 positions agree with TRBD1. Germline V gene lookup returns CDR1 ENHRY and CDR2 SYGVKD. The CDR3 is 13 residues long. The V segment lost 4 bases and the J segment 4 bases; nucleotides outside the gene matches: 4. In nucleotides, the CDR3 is TGTGCCATCAGTGGGACAGGCGAATACGAGCAGTACTTC. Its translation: CAISGTGEYEQYF.

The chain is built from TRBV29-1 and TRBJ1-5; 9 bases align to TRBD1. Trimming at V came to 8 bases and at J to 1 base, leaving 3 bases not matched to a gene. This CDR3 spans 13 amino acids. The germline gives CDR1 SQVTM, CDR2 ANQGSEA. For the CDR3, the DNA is TGCAGCTTAGGGACAGGGAGCAATCAGCCCCAGCATTTT. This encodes CSLGTGSNQPQHF.

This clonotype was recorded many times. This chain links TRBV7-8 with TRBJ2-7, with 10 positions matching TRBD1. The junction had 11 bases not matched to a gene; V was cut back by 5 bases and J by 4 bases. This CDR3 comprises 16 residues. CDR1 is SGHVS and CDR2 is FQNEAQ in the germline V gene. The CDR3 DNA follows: TGTGCCAGCAGCCAACACGGGGGACAGGGGAAGTACGAGCAGTACTTC. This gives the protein CASSQHGGQGKYEQYF.

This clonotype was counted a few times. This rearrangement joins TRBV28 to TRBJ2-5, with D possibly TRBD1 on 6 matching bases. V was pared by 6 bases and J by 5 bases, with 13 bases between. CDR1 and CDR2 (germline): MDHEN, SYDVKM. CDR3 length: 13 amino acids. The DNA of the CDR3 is TGTGCCAGCAGAGGGGGACCCCGGGAGACCCAGTACTTC. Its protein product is CASRGGPRETQYF.

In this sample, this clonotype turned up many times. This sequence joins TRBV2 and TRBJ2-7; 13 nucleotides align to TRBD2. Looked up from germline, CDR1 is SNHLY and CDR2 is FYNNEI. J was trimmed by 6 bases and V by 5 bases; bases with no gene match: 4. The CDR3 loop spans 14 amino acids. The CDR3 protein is CASSILAGGPEQYF. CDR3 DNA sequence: TGTGCCAGCAGTATACTAGCGGGGGGGCCCGAGCAGTACTTC.

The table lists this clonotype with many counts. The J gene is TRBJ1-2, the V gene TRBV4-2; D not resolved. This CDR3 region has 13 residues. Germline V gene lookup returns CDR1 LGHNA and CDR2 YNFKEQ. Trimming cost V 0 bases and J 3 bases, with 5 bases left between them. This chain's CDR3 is CASSQDWDYGYTF. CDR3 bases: TGTGCCAGCAGCCAAGATTGGGACTATGGCTACACCTTC.

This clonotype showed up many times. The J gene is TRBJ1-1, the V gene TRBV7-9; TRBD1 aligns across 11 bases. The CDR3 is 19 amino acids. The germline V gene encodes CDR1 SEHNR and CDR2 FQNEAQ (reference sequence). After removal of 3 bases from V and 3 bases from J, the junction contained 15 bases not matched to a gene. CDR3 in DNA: TGTGCCAGCAGCTTTTCCACCTGGACAGGGGGCGAGTCGGACACTGAAGCTTTCTTT. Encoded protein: CASSFSTWTGGESDTEAFF.

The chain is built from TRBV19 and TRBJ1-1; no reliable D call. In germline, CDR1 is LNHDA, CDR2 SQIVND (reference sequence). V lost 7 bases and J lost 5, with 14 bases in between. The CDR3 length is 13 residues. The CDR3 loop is CASKSRLITEAFF. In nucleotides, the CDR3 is TGTGCCAGTAAATCCCGGTTGATTACTGAAGCTTTCTTT.

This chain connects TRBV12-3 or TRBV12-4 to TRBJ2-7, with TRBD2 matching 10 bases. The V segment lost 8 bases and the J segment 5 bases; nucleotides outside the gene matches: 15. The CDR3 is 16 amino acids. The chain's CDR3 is CASSPREAGGLNEQYF. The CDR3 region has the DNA TGTGCCAGCTCACCACGAGAAGCGGGGGGGCTGAACGAGCAGTACTTC.

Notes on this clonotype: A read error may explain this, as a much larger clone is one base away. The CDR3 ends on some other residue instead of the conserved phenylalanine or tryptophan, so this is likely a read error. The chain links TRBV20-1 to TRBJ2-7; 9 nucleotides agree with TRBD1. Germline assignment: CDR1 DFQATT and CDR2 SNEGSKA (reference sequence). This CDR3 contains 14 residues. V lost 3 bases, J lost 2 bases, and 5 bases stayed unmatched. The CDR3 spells CSASRDREPYEQYS. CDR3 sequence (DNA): TGCAGTGCTAGCCGGGACAGGGAACCCTACGAGCAGTACTCC.

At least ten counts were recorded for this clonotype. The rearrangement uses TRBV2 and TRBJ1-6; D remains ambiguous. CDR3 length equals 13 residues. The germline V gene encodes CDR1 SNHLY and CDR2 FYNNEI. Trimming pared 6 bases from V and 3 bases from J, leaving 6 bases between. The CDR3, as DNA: TGTGCCAGCAGCCGGGACTATAATTCACCCCTCCACTTT. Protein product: CASSRDYNSPLHF.

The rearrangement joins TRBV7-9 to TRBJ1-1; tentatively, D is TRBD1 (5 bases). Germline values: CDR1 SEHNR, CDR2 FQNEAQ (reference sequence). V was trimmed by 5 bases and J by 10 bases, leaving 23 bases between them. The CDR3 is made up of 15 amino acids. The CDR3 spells CASSQGSGTGVGAFF. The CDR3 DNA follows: TGTGCCAGCAGCCAAGGTTCAGGGACGGGAGTTGGAGCTTTCTTT.

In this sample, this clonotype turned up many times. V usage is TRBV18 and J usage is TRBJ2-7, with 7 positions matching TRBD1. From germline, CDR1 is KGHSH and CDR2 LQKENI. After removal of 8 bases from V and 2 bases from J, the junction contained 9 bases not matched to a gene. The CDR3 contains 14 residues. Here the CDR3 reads CASSPPGQTYEQYF. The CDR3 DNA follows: TGTGCCAGCAGTCCTCCGGGACAGACCTACGAGCAGTACTTC.

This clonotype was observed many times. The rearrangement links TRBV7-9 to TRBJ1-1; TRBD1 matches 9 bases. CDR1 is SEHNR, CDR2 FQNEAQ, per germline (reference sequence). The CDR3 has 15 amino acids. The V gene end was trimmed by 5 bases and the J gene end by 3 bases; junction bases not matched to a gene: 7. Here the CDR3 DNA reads TGTGCCAGCAGCCCGGGACAGGGCCGGTACACTGAAGCTTTCTTT. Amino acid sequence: CASSPGQGRYTEAFF.

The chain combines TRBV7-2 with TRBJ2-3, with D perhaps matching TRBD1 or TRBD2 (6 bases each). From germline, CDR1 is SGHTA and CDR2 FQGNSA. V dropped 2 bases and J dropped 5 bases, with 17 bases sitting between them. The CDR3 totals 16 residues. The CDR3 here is CASSLRGGGPGDTQYF. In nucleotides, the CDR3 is TGTGCCAGCAGCTTACGTGGTGGGGGGCCGGGAGATACGCAGTATTTT.

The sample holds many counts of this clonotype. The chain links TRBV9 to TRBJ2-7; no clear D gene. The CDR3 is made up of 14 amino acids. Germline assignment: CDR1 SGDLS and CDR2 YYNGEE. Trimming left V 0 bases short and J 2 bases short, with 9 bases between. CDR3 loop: CASSVDYGAYEQYF. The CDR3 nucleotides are TGTGCCAGCAGCGTAGACTACGGAGCCTACGAGCAGTACTTC. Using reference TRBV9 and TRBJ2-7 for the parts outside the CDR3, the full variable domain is DSGVTQTPKHLITATGQRVTLRCSPRSGDLSVYWYQQSLDQGLQFLIQYYNGEERAKGNILERFSAQQFPDLHSELNLSSLELGDSALYFCASSVDYGAYEQYFGPGTRLTVT.

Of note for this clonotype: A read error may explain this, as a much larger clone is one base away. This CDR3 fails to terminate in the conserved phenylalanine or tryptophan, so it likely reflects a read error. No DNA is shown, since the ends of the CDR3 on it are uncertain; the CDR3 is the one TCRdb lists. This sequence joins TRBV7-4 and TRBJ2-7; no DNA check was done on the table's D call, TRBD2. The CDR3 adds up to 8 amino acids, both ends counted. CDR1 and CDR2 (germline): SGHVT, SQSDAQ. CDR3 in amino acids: CASSQLAG.

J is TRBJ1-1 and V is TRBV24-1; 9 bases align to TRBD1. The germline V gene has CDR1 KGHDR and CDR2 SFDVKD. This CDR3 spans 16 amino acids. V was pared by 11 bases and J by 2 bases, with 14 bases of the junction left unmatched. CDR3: CASSEAPGQGNTEAFF. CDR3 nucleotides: TGTGCCAGCAGCGAAGCCCCGGGACAGGGTAACACTGAAGCTTTCTTT.

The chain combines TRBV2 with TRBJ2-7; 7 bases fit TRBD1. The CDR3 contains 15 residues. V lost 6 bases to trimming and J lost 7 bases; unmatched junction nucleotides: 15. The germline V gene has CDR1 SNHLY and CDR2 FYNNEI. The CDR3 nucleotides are TGTGCCAGCAGGAGGGAGACAGGGCGGTCCGGGGAGCAGTACTTC. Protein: CASRRETGRSGEQYF.

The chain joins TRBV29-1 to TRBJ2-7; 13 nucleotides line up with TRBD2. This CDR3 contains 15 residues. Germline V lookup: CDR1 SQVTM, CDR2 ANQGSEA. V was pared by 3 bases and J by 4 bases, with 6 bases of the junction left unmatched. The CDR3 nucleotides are TGCAGCGTTGACCGGACTAGCGGGAGATTTTACGAGCAGTACTTC. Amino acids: CSVDRTSGRFYEQYF.

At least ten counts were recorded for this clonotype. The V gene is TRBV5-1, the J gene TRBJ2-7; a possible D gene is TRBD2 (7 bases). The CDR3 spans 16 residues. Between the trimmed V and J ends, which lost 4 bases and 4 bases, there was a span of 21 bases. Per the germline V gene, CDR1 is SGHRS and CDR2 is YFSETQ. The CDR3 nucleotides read TGCGCCAGCAGCGGGGGCGGGAGTTCCATCGTTTACGAGCAGTACTTC. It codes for CASSGGGSSIVYEQYF.

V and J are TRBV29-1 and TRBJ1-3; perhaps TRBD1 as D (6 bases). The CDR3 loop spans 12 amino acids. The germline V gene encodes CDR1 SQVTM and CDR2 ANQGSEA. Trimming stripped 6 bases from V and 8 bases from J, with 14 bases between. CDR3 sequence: CSVHRPGDTIYF. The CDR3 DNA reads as TGCAGCGTCCACAGGCCAGGGGACACCATATATTTT.